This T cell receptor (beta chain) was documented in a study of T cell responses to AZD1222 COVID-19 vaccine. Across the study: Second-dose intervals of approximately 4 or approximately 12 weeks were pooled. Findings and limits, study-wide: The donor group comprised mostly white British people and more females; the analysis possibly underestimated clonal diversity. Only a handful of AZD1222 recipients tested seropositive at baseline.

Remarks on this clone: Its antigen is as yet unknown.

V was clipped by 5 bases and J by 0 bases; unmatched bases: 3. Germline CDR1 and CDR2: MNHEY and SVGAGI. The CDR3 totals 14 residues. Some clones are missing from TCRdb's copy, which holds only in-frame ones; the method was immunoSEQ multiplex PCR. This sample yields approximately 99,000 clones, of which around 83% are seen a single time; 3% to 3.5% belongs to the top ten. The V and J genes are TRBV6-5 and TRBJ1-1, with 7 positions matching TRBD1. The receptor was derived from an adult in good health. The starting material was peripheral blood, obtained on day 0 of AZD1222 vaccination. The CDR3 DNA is TGTGCCAGCAGTATGACAGGGATGAACACTGAAGCTTTCTTT. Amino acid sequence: CASSMTGMNTEAFF.